This entry describes one TCR beta chain. Its specificity is unknown. The data were obtained in a study of T cell responses to AZD1222 COVID-19 vaccine. Pooled samples include second doses given at about 4 or 12 weeks. Repertoires were generated with immunoSEQ multiplex PCR, while TCRdb's copy carries only in-frame clones and drops some. The sample has about 120,000 clones, about 92% seen once. The germline V gene encodes CDR1 LNHNV and CDR2 YYDKDF (reference sequence). This CDR3 is built from 14 residues. The germline V and J ends were trimmed by 3 bases and 5 bases, with 11 bases remaining between them. Study-wide results and caveats: Two AZD1222 doses significantly raised spike-specific TCR breadth and depth over controls. Donors, mostly white British, included more females; clonal diversity was possibly underestimated.

The V gene is TRBV15, the J gene TRBJ2-1, with D possibly called TRBD1 or TRBD2 (5 bases each). The sequence came from an adult who received the AZD1222 COVID-19 vaccine. The specimen comprised peripheral blood, sampled 28 days after the second AZD1222 dose. Written as DNA, the CDR3 is TGTGCCACCAGCAGTGGTTGGGGGAACAATGAGCAGTTCTTC. It specifies CATSSGWGNNEQFF.